The 25 T cell receptor beta chains listed next were all sequenced from one sample in a study of cytomegalovirus exposure and HLA in healthy donors (dated by TCRdb to between 2016 and 2019). Library preparation used the immunoSEQ multiplex PCR assay. As stored in TCRdb, this immuneACCESS dataset retains in-frame rearrangements with V and J assigned. A fraction of the clones does not appear; measured against another copy, unresolved V genes explain less than half of the discrepancy, and the remainder lacks a known reason. Present in this sample are some 59,000 clones, roughly 87% of which were seen just once. The biggest ten clones account for around 8.4% of the sample. The specimen sequenced was PBMCs. Receptor source: a woman between 18 and 29 years old in good health and CMV-seropositive.

This clone occurred once. The genes are TRBV2 and TRBJ2-1; 10 bases are shared with TRBD2. The ends lost 3 bases at V and 9 bases at J; junction bases unmatched: 8. The CDR3 has 15 amino acids. Germline-derived CDR1 and CDR2 are SNHLY and FYNNEI. The CDR3 coding sequence is TGTGCCAGCAGTGAGCGGAGCGGGGGGGCTTTTGAGCAGTTCTTC. It translates to CASSERSGGAFEQFF.

The chain combines TRBV5-4 with TRBJ2-4; tentative D call: TRBD1 (6 bases). The ends were cut back, 5 bases at V and 4 bases at J, with 16 bases in the middle. Germline CDR1 reads SGHNT; CDR2 reads YYREEE (reference sequence). The CDR3 runs 15 residues. DNA for the CDR3: TGTGCCAGCAGTCCCGACATGGACAGAAAAAACATTCAGTACTTC. Its translation is CASSPDMDRKNIQYF. The variable domain in full, with the rest retrieved from reference TRBV5-4 and TRBJ2-4, is ETGVTQSPTHLIKTRGQQVTLRCSSQSGHNTVSWYQQALGQGPQFIFQYYREEENGRGNFPPRFSGLQFPNYSSELNVNALELDDSALYLCASSPDMDRKNIQYFGAGTRLSVL.

The table lists this clone with a few counts. The J gene is TRBJ1-2, the V gene TRBV2; 9 nucleotides align to TRBD1. Germline lookup yields CDR1 SNHLY and CDR2 FYNNEI. J gave up 6 bases and V 6 bases, and 5 bases lay outside the gene matches. The CDR3 has 13 residues. The CDR3 region is CASSRDRVDGYTF. In DNA form, the CDR3 reads TGTGCCAGCAGCCGGGACAGGGTGGATGGCTACACCTTC. Based on the CDR3 plus reference TRBV2 and TRBJ1-2, the full variable domain is EPEVTQTPSHQVTQMGQEVILRCVPISNHLYFYWYRQILGQKVEFLVSFYNNEISEKSEIFDDQFSVERPDGSNFTLKIRSTKLEDSAMYFCASSRDRVDGYTFGSGTRLTVV.

The genes are TRBV5-1 and TRBJ1-1, with D perhaps TRBD1 (5 bases). Germline V gene sequence: CDR1 SGHRS, CDR2 YFSETQ. The CDR3 is 15 residues long. Trimming removed 0 bases from V and 1 base from J, with 10 bases in between. In nucleotides, the CDR3 is TGCGCCAGCAGCTTGGCACAGGCAAGGAACACTGAAGCTTTCTTT. Residues: CASSLAQARNTEAFF.

The chain couples TRBV28 to TRBJ2-5; TRBD1 aligns across 8 bases. The V segment lost 3 bases and the J segment 5 bases; nucleotides outside the gene matches: 5. In germline, CDR1 is MDHEN, CDR2 SYDVKM. CDR3 length: 14 amino acids. The DNA of the CDR3 is TGTGCCAGCAGTTTTCAGGGGGCAAGCGAGACCCAGTACTTC. This encodes CASSFQGASETQYF. The variable domain in full, with the rest retrieved from reference TRBV28 and TRBJ2-5, is DVKVTQSSRYLVKRTGEKVFLECVQDMDHENMFWYRQDPGLGLRLIYFSYDVKMKEKGDIPEGYSVSREKKERFSLILESASTNQTSMYLCASSFQGASETQYFGPGTRLLVL.

The J gene is TRBJ2-2, the V gene TRBV11-2; D is perhaps TRBD1 (6 bases). The CDR3 loop spans 16 amino acids. The germline CDR1 and CDR2 sequences are SGHAT and FQNNGV. Trimming pared 1 base from V and 5 bases from J, leaving 14 bases between. The CDR3 coding sequence is TGTGCCAGCAGCTTAGCCACGCCCAGGGGAACCGGGGAGCTGTTTTTT. Residues: CASSLATPRGTGELFF.

Comment on this clone: At one boundary the junction diverges from the germline segment, which might be a read error. The V and J genes are TRBV5-6 and TRBJ1-1; 8 nucleotides match TRBD1. The CDR3 is 13 amino acids. CDR1 and CDR2 (germline): SGHDT, YYEEEE. CDR3 coding DNA: TGTGCCAGCACCTTGGACAGGGCCGATGAAGCTTTCTTT. Translated: CASTLDRADEAFF.

CDR3 loop: CASIGQALGTQYF. The CDR3 DNA is TGTGCCAGCATTGGACAGGCCTTAGGGACCCAGTACTTC. The V gene is TRBV2, the J gene TRBJ2-5; 7 bases are shared with TRBD1. The length of the CDR3 is 13 residues. Germline CDR1 reads SNHLY; CDR2 reads FYNNEI. With 7 bases clipped from V and 7 bases from J, the junction kept 9 bases outside the gene matches.

V and J are TRBV6-1 and TRBJ2-3, with 7 bases lining up with TRBD1. Germline V CDR1 and CDR2: MNHNS, SASEGT. V was clipped by 7 bases and J by 0 bases; unmatched bases: 4. The CDR3 has 14 amino acids. CDR3 coding DNA: TGTGCCAGCACTCAACAGGGGAGCACAGATACGCAGTATTTT. The encoded protein is CASTQQGSTDTQYF.

The chain links TRBV4-3 to TRBJ2-7, with D maybe TRBD1 (5 bases). The CDR3 is 14 amino acids. Trimming cost V 1 base and J 3 bases, with 10 bases left between them. Germline CDR1 reads LGHNA; CDR2 reads YSLEER. CDR3 nucleotide sequence: TGCGCCAGCAGCCAAGGGATGGGGCTCTACGAGCAGTACTTC. It yields the protein CASSQGMGLYEQYF.

The rearrangement joins TRBV6-1 to TRBJ1-2; no definite D call. Germline V CDR1 and CDR2: MNHNS, SASEGT. There are 10 residues in the CDR3. Deletions cut 8 bases from V and 3 bases from J, with 4 bases between. CDR3 bases: TGTGCCAGCGGCCACTATGGCTACACCTTC. Protein: CASGHYGYTF.

The V and J genes are TRBV12-5 and TRBJ2-2; 9 nucleotides match TRBD1. V was pared by 6 bases and J by 3 bases, with 5 bases of the junction left unmatched. CDR1 is LGHNT and CDR2 is FRNRAP in the germline V gene. This CDR3 has 15 amino acids. The CDR3 reads CASGDRDRDTGELFF. CDR3 DNA: TGTGCTAGTGGCGACCGGGACAGGGACACCGGGGAGCTGTTTTTT.

The chain carries TRBV5-5 and TRBJ1-1; TRBD1 is a possible D gene (6 bases). The V gene's germline CDR1 is SGHKS and CDR2 YYEKEE (reference sequence). V gave up 4 bases and J gave up 1 base, with 17 bases separating them. CDR3 length equals 16 residues. The DNA for the CDR3 is TGTGCCAGCAGCCTTATCGTCGGACAGACGAACACTGAAGCTTTCTTT. It encodes CASSLIVGQTNTEAFF. Full variable domain (missing parts from reference TRBV5-5 and TRBJ1-1): DAGVTQSPTHLIKTRGQQVTLRCSPISGHKSVSWYQQVLGQGPQFIFQYYEKEERGRGNFPDRFSARQFPNYSSELNVNALLLGDSALYLCASSLIVGQTNTEAFFGQGTRLTVV.

This chain uses TRBV7-3 with TRBJ2-1; the match to TRBD1 covers 8 bases. The germline CDR1 and CDR2 sequences are SGHTA and FQGTGA. The CDR3 spans 15 residues. J was trimmed by 8 bases and V by 8 bases; bases with no gene match: 14. The CDR3 bases are TGTGCCAGCGCCACCGGGCAGGGGGCGAGCGATGAGCAGTTCTTC. This sequence encodes CASATGQGASDEQFF.

The chain joins TRBV15 to TRBJ2-7; unclear D gene. The ends were cut back, 8 bases at V and 2 bases at J, with 10 bases in the middle. This CDR3 has 12 amino acids. CDR1 is LNHNV, CDR2 YYDKDF, per germline (reference sequence). CDR3 residues: CATADTAYEQYF. DNA of the CDR3: TGTGCCACCGCTGACACCGCCTACGAGCAGTACTTC.

V is TRBV5-6 and J is TRBJ1-5, with TRBD1 identical over 8 bases. The CDR3 length is 14 residues. Germline loops: CDR1 SGHDT, CDR2 YYEEEE. Trimming took 3 bases from V and 4 from J; bases not matched to a gene: 3. The CDR3 reads CASSSDRANQPQHF. CDR3 bases: TGTGCCAGCAGCTCGGACAGGGCTAATCAGCCCCAGCATTTT.

The chain recombines TRBV7-2 with TRBJ1-2, with TRBD1 matching over 8 bases. V trimming: 5 bases; J trimming: 7 bases; junction bases outside the gene matches: 15. This CDR3 has 16 amino acids. Germline V gene lookup returns CDR1 SGHTA and CDR2 FQGNSA. The CDR3 loop is CASSPATGARRGGYTF. CDR3 bases: TGTGCCAGCAGCCCGGCGACAGGGGCCCGGAGAGGTGGCTACACCTTC.

As for this clone: In the same sample, other DNA sequences code for this CDR3. The V and J genes are TRBV6-5 and TRBJ1-1; maybe TRBD1 (6 bases). CDR1 MNHEY and CDR2 SVGAGI come from the germline V gene. This CDR3 is 14 amino acids long. Trimming pared 2 bases from V and 1 base from J, leaving 8 bases between. CDR3 protein: CASSYLQGNTEAFF. The CDR3 DNA follows: TGTGCCAGCAGTTACCTACAGGGGAACACTGAAGCTTTCTTT.

This sequence joins TRBV30 and TRBJ1-1; D gene unclear. This CDR3 comprises 13 residues. From germline, CDR1 is GTSNPN and CDR2 SVGIG (reference sequence). Trimming stripped 0 bases from V and 5 bases from J, with 10 bases between. This CDR3 reads CAWSVKGGTEAFF. The CDR3 region has the DNA TGTGCCTGGAGTGTTAAGGGCGGGACTGAAGCTTTCTTT.

V is TRBV5-1 and J is TRBJ1-1; a possible D gene is TRBD1 (5 bases). CDR1 and CDR2 (germline): SGHRS, YFSETQ. Deletions cut 3 bases from V and 6 bases from J, with 15 bases between. The CDR3 consists of 14 residues. CDR3 coding DNA: TGCGCCAGCAGCTACCTTCGGCGGGACCCTGAAGCTTTCTTT. Translating gives CASSYLRRDPEAFF.

V gene TRBV27 combines with J gene TRBJ2-7, with D possibly TRBD2 on 6 matching bases. Germline CDR1 is MNHEY and CDR2 is SMNVEV (reference sequence). Trimming left V 2 bases short and J 4 bases short, with 9 bases between. The CDR3 runs to 13 residues. CDR3 loop: CASSLGGLYEQYF. The DNA of the CDR3 is TGTGCCAGCAGTTTAGGTGGACTATACGAGCAGTACTTC.

The CDR3 sequence: CAISEQTVGRGGYTF. CDR3 coding DNA: TGTGCCATCAGTGAGCAAACAGTGGGGCGGGGTGGCTACACCTTC. The chain combines TRBV10-3 with TRBJ1-2; possible D gene TRBD1, 5 bases. Germline lookup yields CDR1 ENHRY and CDR2 SYGVKD. V was shortened by 2 bases and J by 7 bases, with 17 bases between the two germline ends. CDR3 length equals 15 residues.

This chain uses TRBV21-1 with TRBJ2-3; TRBD2 reflects the table's D call only, with no check against the DNA. TRBV21-1 is termed a pseudogene. This CDR3 is built from 18 residues. The CDR3 sequence: CASEISALAGTFTDTQYF. CDR3 in DNA: TGTGCCAGCGAAATCTCGGCACTAGCGGGCACGTTCACAGATACGCAGTATTTT.

The chain is built from TRBV4-2 and TRBJ2-7; 11 bases map to TRBD1. Germline CDR1 is LGHNA and CDR2 is YNFKEQ. The CDR3 covers 16 residues. V trimming: 0 bases; J trimming: 3 bases; junction bases outside the gene matches: 4. CDR3 DNA: TGTGCCAGCAGCCAAGATCCAGGGACAGGGGGCTACGAGCAGTACTTC. Its translation is CASSQDPGTGGYEQYF.

This chain joins TRBV2 and TRBJ2-2, with a weak D call TRBD2 (6 bases). Looked up from germline, CDR1 is SNHLY and CDR2 is FYNNEI. V gave up 6 bases and J gave up 5 bases, with 13 bases separating them. The CDR3 is 14 amino acids. The CDR3 here is CASSGGGRTGELFF. The CDR3, as DNA: TGTGCCAGCAGCGGGGGAGGTCGAACCGGGGAGCTGTTTTTT.